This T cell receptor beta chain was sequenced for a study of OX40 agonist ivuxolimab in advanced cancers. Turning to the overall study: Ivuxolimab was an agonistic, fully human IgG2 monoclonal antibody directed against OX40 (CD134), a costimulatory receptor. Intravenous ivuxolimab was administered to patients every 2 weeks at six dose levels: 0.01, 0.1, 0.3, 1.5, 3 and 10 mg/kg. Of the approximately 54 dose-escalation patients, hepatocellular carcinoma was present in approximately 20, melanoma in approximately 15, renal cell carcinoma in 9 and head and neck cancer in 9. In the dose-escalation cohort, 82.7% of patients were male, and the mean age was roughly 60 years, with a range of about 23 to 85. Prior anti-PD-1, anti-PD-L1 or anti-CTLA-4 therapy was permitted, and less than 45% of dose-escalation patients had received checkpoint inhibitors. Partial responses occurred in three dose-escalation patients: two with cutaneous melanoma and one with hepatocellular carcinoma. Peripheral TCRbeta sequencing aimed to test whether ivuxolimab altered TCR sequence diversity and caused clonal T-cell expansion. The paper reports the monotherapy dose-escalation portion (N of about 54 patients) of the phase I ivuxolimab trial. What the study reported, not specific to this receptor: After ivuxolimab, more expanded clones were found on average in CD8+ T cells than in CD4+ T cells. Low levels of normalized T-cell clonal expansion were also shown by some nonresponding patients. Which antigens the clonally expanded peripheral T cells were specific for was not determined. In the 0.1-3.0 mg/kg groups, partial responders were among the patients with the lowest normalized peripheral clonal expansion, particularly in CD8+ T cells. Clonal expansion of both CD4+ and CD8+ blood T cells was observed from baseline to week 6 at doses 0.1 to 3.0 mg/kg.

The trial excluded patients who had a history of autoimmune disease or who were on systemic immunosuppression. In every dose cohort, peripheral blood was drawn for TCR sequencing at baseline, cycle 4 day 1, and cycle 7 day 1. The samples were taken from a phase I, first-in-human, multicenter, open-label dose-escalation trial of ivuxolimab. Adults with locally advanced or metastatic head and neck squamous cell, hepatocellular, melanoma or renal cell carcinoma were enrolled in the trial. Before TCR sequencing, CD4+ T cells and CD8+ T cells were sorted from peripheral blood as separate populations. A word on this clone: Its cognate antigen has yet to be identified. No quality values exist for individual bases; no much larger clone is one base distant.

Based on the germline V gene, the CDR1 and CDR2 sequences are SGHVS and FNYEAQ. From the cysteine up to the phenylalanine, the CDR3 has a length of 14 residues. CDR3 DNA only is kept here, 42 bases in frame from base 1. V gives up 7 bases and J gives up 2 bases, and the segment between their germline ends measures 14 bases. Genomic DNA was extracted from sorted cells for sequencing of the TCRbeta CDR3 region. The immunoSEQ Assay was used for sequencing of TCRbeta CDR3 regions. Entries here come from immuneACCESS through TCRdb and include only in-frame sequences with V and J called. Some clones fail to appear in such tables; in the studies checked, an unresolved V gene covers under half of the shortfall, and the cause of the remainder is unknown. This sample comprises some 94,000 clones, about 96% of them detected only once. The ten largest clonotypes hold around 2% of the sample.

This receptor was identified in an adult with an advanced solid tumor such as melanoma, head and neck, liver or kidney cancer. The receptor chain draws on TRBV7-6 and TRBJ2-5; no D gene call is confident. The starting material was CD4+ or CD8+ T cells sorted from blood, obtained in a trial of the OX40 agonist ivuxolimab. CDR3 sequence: CASTPPGMQETQYF. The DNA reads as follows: TGTGCCAGCACCCCCCCTGGCATGCAAGAGACCCAGTACTTC.